The clone carrying this T cell receptor (beta chain) has a handful of counts. What it binds is not known. Losses at the gene ends were 4 bases for V and 3 bases for J; bases not matched to a gene: 13. The CDR3 runs to 19 residues. Germline assignment: CDR1 SGHRS and CDR2 YFSETQ. Every isolated RNA sample was fully reverse transcribed, so sequencing captured expressed TCRB transcripts. Here immunoSEQ multiplex PCR was the method, and the copy in TCRdb shows in-frame clones only, minus some. The sample contains over 200,000 clones, roughly a tenth of which appear only once. The sample comes from a study of beta chain features in type 1 diabetes. General study results and limits: All four CD4+ subsets of Type 1 diabetes patients contained TCRB CDR3s that were moderately but significantly shorter.

Material: naive CD4+ T cells from blood. The sequence came from a man in his thirties or forties with type 1 diabetes. V and J are TRBV5-1 and TRBJ2-1, with 13 bases aligning to TRBD2. The CDR3 spells CASSQGLAGLNYIYNEQFF. CDR3 DNA sequence: TGCGCCAGCAGCCAGGGACTAGCGGGGTTAAATTACATCTACAATGAGCAGTTCTTC.